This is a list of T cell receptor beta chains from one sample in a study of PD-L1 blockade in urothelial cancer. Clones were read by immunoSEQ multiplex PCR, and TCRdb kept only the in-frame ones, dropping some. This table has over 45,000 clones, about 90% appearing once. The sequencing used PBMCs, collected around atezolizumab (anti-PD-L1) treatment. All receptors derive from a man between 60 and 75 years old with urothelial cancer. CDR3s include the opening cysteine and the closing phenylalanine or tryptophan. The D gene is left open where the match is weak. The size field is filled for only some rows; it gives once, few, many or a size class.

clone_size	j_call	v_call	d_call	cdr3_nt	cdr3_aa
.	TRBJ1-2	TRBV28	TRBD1	TGTGCCAGCAGCTTAACAGGGGGCCCTGGCTACACCTTC	CASSLTGGPGYTF
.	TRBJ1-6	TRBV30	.	TGTGCCTGGAGTCAGGGTCGGGATTCACCCCTCCACTTT	CAWSQGRDSPLHF
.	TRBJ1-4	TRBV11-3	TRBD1	TGTGCCAGCAGCTTAGAGCTGACAGGGAATAATGAAAAACTGTTTTTT	CASSLELTGNNEKLFF
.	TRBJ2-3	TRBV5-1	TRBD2	TGCGCCAGCAGCTTGGACCCAGTTCTTACTAGCGGGGGGAGCACAGATACGCAGTATTTT	CASSLDPVLTSGGSTDTQYF
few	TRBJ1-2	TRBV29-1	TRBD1	TGCAGCGTCCCGGGACAGGACTTTAACTATGGCTACACCTTC	CSVPGQDFNYGYTF
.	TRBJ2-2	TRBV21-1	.	TGTGCCAGCACGACAGGGAGCGATTTCACCGGGGAGCTGTTTTTT	CASTTGSDFTGELFF
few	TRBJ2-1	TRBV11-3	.	TGTGCCAGCAGCCAAGGGGGGGGGCAGGCCGAGCAGTTCTTC	CASSQGGGQAEQFF
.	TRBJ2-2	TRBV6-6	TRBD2	TGTGCCAGCAGTAGGACTAGCTCTTCCGGGGAGCTGTTTTTT	CASSRTSSSGELFF
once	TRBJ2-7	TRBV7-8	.	TGTGCCAGCAGCTTAGACGGACAACTCCCCTCCTACGAGCAGTACTTC	CASSLDGQLPSYEQYF
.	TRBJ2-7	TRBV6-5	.	TGTGCCAGCAGACCCGACAGATCTACCTACGAGCAGTACTTC	CASRPDRSTYEQYF
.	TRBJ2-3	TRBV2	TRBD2	TGTGCCAGCAGCGCAGAGCGGGGGGTGGCAGATACGCAGTATTTT	CASSAERGVADTQYF
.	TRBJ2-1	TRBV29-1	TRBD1	TGCAGCGCCCGACAGGGGATCTTGAATGAGCAGTTCTTC	CSARQGILNEQFF
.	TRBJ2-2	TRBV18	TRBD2	TGTGCCAGCTCACCACGCGCAGGGAGGGACACCGGGGAGCTGTTTTTT	CASSPRAGRDTGELFF
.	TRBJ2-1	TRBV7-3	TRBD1	TGTGCCAGCAGCAGGGACAGGGGGTCGGATGAGCAGTTCTTC	CASSRDRGSDEQFF
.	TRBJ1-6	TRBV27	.	TGTGCCAGCAGTTTTCGGGGGGCGCGCAATTCACCCCTCCACTTT	CASSFRGARNSPLHF
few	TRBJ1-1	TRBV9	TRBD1	TGTGCCAGCAGCGATAGGGACAGCGGGACTGAAGCTTTCTTT	CASSDRDSGTEAFF
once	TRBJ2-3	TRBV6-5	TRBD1	TGTGCCAGCAGCCGGACAGGGGGAAGCACAGATACGCAGTATTTT	CASSRTGGSTDTQYF
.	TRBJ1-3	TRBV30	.	TGTGCCTGGACAGGCTCTGGAAACACCATATATTTT	CAWTGSGNTIYF
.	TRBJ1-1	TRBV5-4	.	TGTGCCAGCAGCCCACCCCCCAGACAAGCGAACACTGAAGCTTTCTTT	CASSPPPRQANTEAFF
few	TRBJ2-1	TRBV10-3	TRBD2	TGTGCCATCAGTGACGAAGTTGCGGGGGGGGTCTACAATGAGCAGTTCTTC	CAISDEVAGGVYNEQFF
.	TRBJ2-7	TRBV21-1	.	TGTGCCAGCAGCATGGGGCAGGGGCTGTACGAGCAGTACTTC	CASSMGQGLYEQYF
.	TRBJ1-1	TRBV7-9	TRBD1	TGTGCCAGCAGCCCCCAAGGGGGCCCTGAAGCTTTCTTT	CASSPQGGPEAFF
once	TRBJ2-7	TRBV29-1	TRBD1	TGCAGCGCCGCGACAGGGTACTACGAGCAGTACTTC	CSAATGYYEQYF
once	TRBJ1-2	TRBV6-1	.	TGTGCCAGCAGTCTCGGGGGGGGCGGCTACACCTTC	CASSLGGGGYTF
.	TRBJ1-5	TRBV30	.	TGTGCCTGGAGTGTACATCAGGGCAGTCAGCCCCAGCATTTT	CAWSVHQGSQPQHF
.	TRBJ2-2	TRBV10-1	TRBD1	TGCGCCAGCAGTGATGACAGGGGGCTAAACACCGGGGAGCTGTTTTTT	CASSDDRGLNTGELFF
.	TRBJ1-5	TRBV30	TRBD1	TGTGCCTGGAGTCGACAGGGGGCCCAGCCCCAGCATTTT	CAWSRQGAQPQHF
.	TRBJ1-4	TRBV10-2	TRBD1	TGCGCCAGCAGGGCCGGGACAGGGGGTAGTGAAAAACTGTTTTTT	CASRAGTGGSEKLFF
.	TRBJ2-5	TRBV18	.	TGTGCCAGCTCACCACCTGGACTACTAGAGACCCAGTACTTC	CASSPPGLLETQYF
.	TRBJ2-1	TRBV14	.	TGTGCCAGCAGCCAAGATAACAGGCTCCACGGACCCAGTGAGCAGTTCTTC	CASSQDNRLHGPSEQFF
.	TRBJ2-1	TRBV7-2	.	TGTGCCAGCAGTCTAGATCATACTTCCAATGAGCAGTTCTTC	CASSLDHTSNEQFF
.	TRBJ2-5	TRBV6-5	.	TGTGCCAGCAGAGGGGGGGGAGGGGAGACCCAGTACTTC	CASRGGGGETQYF
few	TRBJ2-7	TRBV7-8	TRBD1	TGTGCCAGCAGTCGTGCCCTCCCCGGACAGGGGTTCTACGAGCAGTACTTC	CASSRALPGQGFYEQYF
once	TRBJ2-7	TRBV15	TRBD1	TGTGCCACCAGCAGAATCCGGACAGGGTCCAACGAGCAGTACTTC	CATSRIRTGSNEQYF
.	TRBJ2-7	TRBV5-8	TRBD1	TGTGCCAGCAGCTGGCAGGGGGCGAGGTCCTACGAGCAGTACTTC	CASSWQGARSYEQYF
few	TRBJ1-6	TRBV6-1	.	TGTGCCGGGGGGACGGTGGATAATTCACCCCTCCACTTT	CAGGTVDNSPLHF
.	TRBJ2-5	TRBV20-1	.	TGCAGTGCTGAGAGAGGGGAGACCCAGTACTTC	CSAERGETQYF
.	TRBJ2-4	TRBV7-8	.	TGTGCCAGCAGCTTAGTGAGGGGACTAGTCCCAGGGGGAAAAGACATTCAGTACTTC	CASSLVRGLVPGGKDIQYF
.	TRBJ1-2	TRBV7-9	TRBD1	TGTGCCAGCAGTATCTCCTTCCAGGGGGCCACTGGCTACACCTTC	CASSISFQGATGYTF
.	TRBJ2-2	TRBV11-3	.	TGTGCCAGCAGCTTCGGGAACACCGGGGAGCTGTTTTTT	CASSFGNTGELFF
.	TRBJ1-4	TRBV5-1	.	TGCGCCAGCAGCTTGGGGCCGTTTAATGAAAAACTGTTTTTT	CASSLGPFNEKLFF
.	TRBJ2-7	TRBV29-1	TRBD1	TGCAGCGTTGCCGGGACAGGCTTCTACGAGCAGTACTTC	CSVAGTGFYEQYF
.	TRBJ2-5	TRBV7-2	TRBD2	TGTGCCAGCAGCCTCCGACTAGCGGGCCCGGAGACCCAGTACTTC	CASSLRLAGPETQYF
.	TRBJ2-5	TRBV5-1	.	TGCGCCAGCAGTTCTGGAGCCCAAGAGACCCAGTACTTC	CASSSGAQETQYF
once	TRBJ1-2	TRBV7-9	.	TGTGCCAGCAGACCTCAGACAGGAGGCTACACCTTC	CASRPQTGGYTF
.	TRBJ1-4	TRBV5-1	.	TGCGCCAGCAGCTTGGTAGGGCAGGGCGGTGAAAAACTGTTTTTT	CASSLVGQGGEKLFF
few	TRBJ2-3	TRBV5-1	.	TGCGCCAGCAGCTTACAGTTACCTAGCACAGATACGCAGTATTTT	CASSLQLPSTDTQYF
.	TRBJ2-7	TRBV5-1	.	TGCGCCAGCAGCTTGGCCCAGGGGACCGGGGGGGAGCAGTACTTC	CASSLAQGTGGEQYF
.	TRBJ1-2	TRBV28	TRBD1	TGTGCCAGCAGTTGGACAGGGGAGGGCCGCAACTATGGCTACACCTTC	CASSWTGEGRNYGYTF
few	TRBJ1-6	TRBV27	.	TGTGCCAGCAGTCCCAACAGGGCCTCTGGAAATTCACCCCTCCACTTT	CASSPNRASGNSPLHF
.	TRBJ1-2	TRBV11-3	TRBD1	TGTGCCAGCAGCTTCACCGGGACAGGGGGCTTTGGCTACACCTTC	CASSFTGTGGFGYTF
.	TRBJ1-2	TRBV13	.	TGTGCCAGCAGCCCACCCCCGGGAACTAACTATGGCTACACCTTC	CASSPPPGTNYGYTF